A selection of T cell receptor beta chains follows, all from one sample in a study of blood T cell repertoires in COVID-19. Clones were sequenced by immunoSEQ multiplex PCR, and TCRdb holds only the in-frame ones, with some missing. This table has tens of thousands of clones, 70% to 85% appearing once. Sequenced material: peripheral blood. These receptors came from a man between 45 and 60 years old with acute or convalescent COVID-19. Both conserved end residues are part of each CDR3. D genes are given only for firm matches. The size entry is marked missing in some rows and otherwise reads once, few, many or a size class.

J: TRBJ2-2
V: TRBV25-1
size: -
D: -
length: 12
DNA: TGTGCCAGCCGAACCGGGGGCGGGGAGCTGTTTTTT
CDR3: CASRTGGGELFF

J: TRBJ2-1
V: TRBV7-8
size: -
D: TRBD2
length: 15
DNA: TGTGCCAGCAGCTTACCGGGACTAGCAGGCAATGAGCAGTTCTTC
CDR3: CASSLPGLAGNEQFF

J: TRBJ1-6
V: TRBV6-5
size: few
D: -
length: 13
DNA: TGTGCCAGCCGGACACTGTCTTTTTCACCCCTCCACTTT
CDR3: CASRTLSFSPLHF

J: TRBJ1-2
V: TRBV6-4
size: -
D: -
length: 14
DNA: TGTGCCAGCAGTGACGGGCCGAATAACTATGGCTACACCTTC
CDR3: CASSDGPNNYGYTF

J: TRBJ2-5
V: TRBV24-1
size: few
D: -
length: 12
DNA: TGTCCTAAATTACAGGGCCCAGAGACCCAGTACTTC
CDR3: CPKLQGPETQYF

J: TRBJ1-5
V: TRBV7-8
size: -
D: -
length: 14
DNA: TGTGCCAGCAGCTTCGGGGTTATAGCTCAGCCCCAGCATTTT
CDR3: CASSFGVIAQPQHF

J: TRBJ1-6
V: TRBV5-1
size: -
D: -
length: 19
DNA: TGCGCCAGCAGCTTGAGGTCCGACAGGCGGACTGACTATAATTCACCCCTCCACTTT
CDR3: CASSLRSDRRTDYNSPLHF

J: TRBJ1-2
V: TRBV11-2
size: -
D: -
length: 14
DNA: TGTGCCAGCAGCTCCCCTCGAGAGGGTTATGGCTACACCTTC
CDR3: CASSSPREGYGYTF

J: TRBJ1-6
V: TRBV5-1
size: -
D: -
length: 15
DNA: TGCGCCAGCAGCTTGGGGGGGGATCAGAATTCACCCCTCCACTTT
CDR3: CASSLGGDQNSPLHF

J: TRBJ2-7
V: TRBV7-8
size: -
D: TRBD1
length: 15
DNA: TGTGCCAGCAGCTTAGTTAGGACAGGGCTGTACGAGCAGTACTTC
CDR3: CASSLVRTGLYEQYF

J: TRBJ2-7
V: TRBV5-8
size: -
D: -
length: 16
DNA: TGTGCCAGCAGCTTGGAAGTGGGCCTGAGCTCCTACGAGCAGTACTTC
CDR3: CASSLEVGLSSYEQYF

J: TRBJ2-5
V: TRBV27
size: -
D: TRBD1
length: 13
DNA: TGTGCCACTGCGACAGGGCCTCAAGAGACCCAGTACTTC
CDR3: CATATGPQETQYF

J: TRBJ1-2
V: TRBV28
size: few
D: -
length: 13
DNA: TGTGCCAGCAGTTTATGCAGGGAATGCGGCTACACCTTC
CDR3: CASSLCRECGYTF

J: TRBJ1-2
V: TRBV7-8
size: -
D: -
length: 15
DNA: TGTGCCAGCAGCCCTAAACAGGGAGGGCCCTATGGCTACACCTTC
CDR3: CASSPKQGGPYGYTF

J: TRBJ2-7
V: TRBV7-9
size: once
D: TRBD1
length: 13
DNA: TGTGCCAGCAGCACGGGACAGGGCTACGAGCAGTACTTC
CDR3: CASSTGQGYEQYF

J: TRBJ2-7
V: TRBV28
size: once
D: -
length: 13
DNA: TGTGCCAGCAGTTTAACGGTCTACTACGAGCAGTACTTC
CDR3: CASSLTVYYEQYF

J: TRBJ2-7
V: TRBV27
size: -
D: -
length: 13
DNA: TGTGCCAGCAGTCTTACAGGGCCGAACGAGCAGTACTTC
CDR3: CASSLTGPNEQYF

J: TRBJ1-1
V: TRBV5-6
size: once
D: -
length: 14
DNA: TGTGCCAGCAGCTCTCTTCAGGGGAGAACTGAAGCTTTCTTT
CDR3: CASSSLQGRTEAFF

J: TRBJ1-1
V: TRBV5-1
size: -
D: TRBD1
length: 14
DNA: TGCGCCAGCAGCCTCCGGACAGGGGACACTGAAGCTTTCTTT
CDR3: CASSLRTGDTEAFF

J: TRBJ2-7
V: TRBV19
size: -
D: -
length: 13
DNA: TGTGCCAGTAGTATGGGGCTCTCCTACGAGCAGTACTTC
CDR3: CASSMGLSYEQYF